This TCR beta chain was identified in a study of blood T cell repertoires in COVID-19. Looking at the study overall: COVID-19 samples, acute and convalescent, were from the United States, Italy and Spain. PBMCs, B-cell-depleted T cells, or T cells were the source of the cDNA or gDNA that made up the material.

V was clipped by 5 bases and J by 5 bases, with 13 bases between them. The CDR3 has 14 residues. Germline V lookup: CDR1 SNHLY, CDR2 FYNNEI. Methods used by the authors: Counts of nucleated cells, estimated from reference gene primer amplification, were obtained. The repertoire was sequenced with immunoSEQ multiplex PCR; TCRdb's copy has only in-frame clones and lacks some. V, J and clone size derive from that table, while D and trimming were established from the DNA sequence. This sample yields around 60,000 clones, of which around 86% are seen a single time; approximately 3.6% belongs to the top ten.

Sequencing was performed on peripheral blood. The rearrangement links TRBV2 to TRBJ1-5, with D perhaps matching TRBD1 (5 bases). This clonotype was obtained from a woman older than 75 with acute or convalescent COVID-19. The CDR3 sequence: CASSSPGPDQPQHF. The CDR3 nucleotides read TGTGCCAGCAGTTCCCCAGGGCCTGATCAGCCCCAGCATTTT.